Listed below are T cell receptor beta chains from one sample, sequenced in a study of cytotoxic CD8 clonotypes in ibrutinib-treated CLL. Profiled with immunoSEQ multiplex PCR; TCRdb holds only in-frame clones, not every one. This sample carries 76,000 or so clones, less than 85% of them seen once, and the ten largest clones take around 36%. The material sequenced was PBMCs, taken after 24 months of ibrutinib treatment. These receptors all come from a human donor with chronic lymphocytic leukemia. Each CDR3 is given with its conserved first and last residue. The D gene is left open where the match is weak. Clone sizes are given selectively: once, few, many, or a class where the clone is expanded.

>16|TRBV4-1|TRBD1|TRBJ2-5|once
TGCGCCAGCAGCCAATTCAGGGGGCGAGAACAAGAGACCCAGTACTTC
CASSQFRGREQETQYF
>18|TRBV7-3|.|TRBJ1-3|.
TGTGCCAGCAGCGCCCGACGGGATGAACTCCACTCTGGAAACACCATATATTTT
CASSARRDELHSGNTIYF
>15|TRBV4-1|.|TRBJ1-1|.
TGCGCCAGCAGCCAAGAGGGGCCCAGGAGCACTGAAGCTTTCTTT
CASSQEGPRSTEAFF
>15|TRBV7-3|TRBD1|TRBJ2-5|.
TGTGCCAGCAGCTTAGCCAGGGGGCTCGCAGAGACCCAGTACTTC
CASSLARGLAETQYF
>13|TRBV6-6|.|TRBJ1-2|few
TGTGCCAGCAGGGGGGGACCGAGCTATGGCTACACCTTC
CASRGGPSYGYTF
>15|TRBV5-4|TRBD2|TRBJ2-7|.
TGTGCCAGCAGCCGAGGCGGGAGACTCTCCTACGAGCAGTACTTC
CASSRGGRLSYEQYF
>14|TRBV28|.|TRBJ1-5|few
TGTGCCAGCCTCCCTGGGGGTCCGGGTCAGCCCCAGCATTTT
CASLPGGPGQPQHF
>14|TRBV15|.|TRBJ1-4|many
TGTGCCACCAGCAGAGATCGGGAGAATGAAAAACTGTTTTTT
CATSRDRENEKLFF
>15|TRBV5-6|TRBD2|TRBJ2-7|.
TGTGCCAGCAGCTTGGCCCCGGGAGGGGCCTACGAGCAGTACTTC
CASSLAPGGAYEQYF
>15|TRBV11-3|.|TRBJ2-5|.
TGTGCCAGCAGCTTAGTGGCGGGACCTCAAGAGACCCAGTACTTC
CASSLVAGPQETQYF
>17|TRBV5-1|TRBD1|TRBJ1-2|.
TGCGCCAGCAGAAGCGGCCCCGGACAGGAAACTAACTATGGCTACACCTTC
CASRSGPGQETNYGYTF
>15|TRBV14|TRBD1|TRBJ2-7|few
TGTGCCAGCAGCGCTCAGGGACAGGGGGCCTACGAGCAGTACTTC
CASSAQGQGAYEQYF
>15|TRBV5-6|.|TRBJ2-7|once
TGTGCCAGCAGGGTATTCGGCGGGTGGGGGGACGAGCAGTACTTC
CASRVFGGWGDEQYF
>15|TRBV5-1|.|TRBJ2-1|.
TGCGCCAGCAGCCCGGGACGGAATGCAGGAAATGAGCAGTTCTTC
CASSPGRNAGNEQFF
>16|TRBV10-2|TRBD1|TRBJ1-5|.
TGCGCCAGCAGTCGGACAGGGGGCAGATCAGGTCAGCCCCAGCATTTT
CASSRTGGRSGQPQHF
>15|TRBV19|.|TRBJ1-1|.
TGTGCCAGTAAAGGGGGGAACCCATTCGGGACTGAAGCTTTCTTT
CASKGGNPFGTEAFF
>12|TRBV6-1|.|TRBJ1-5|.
TGTGCCAGCAGACAGGGCAATCAGCCCCAGCATTTT
CASRQGNQPQHF
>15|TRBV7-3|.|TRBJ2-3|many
TGTGCCAGCAGCGTTAGACAGGCGATCACAGATACGCAGTATTTT
CASSVRQAITDTQYF
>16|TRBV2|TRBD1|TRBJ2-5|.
TGTGCCAGCACCCCGGACAGGGGTCTGTTTCAAGAGACCCAGTACTTC
CASTPDRGLFQETQYF
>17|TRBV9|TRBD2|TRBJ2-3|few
TGTGCCAGCAGCCCGTCACTAGCGGGAGGATCCACAGATACGCAGTATTTT
CASSPSLAGGSTDTQYF